The 2 T cell receptor beta chains reported below all come from one sample, sequenced in a study of blood T cells in healthy people across ages. With a J-beta primer mix and a sample-barcoded 5' primer, a second PCR ran about 6 to 11 cycles. TCRdb processed the 5' RACE reads anew with MiXCR; each CDR3 protein has one entry. Of fewer than 900,000 distinct CDR3 sequences listed, about 42% are singletons. Sequencing was performed on blood. These receptor sequences come from a woman aged 60-75 years in good health.

As for this clonotype: A much larger clone lies one base from this, so it may be a read error. CDR3 nucleotides: TGCAGTGCTAGTTTAACAGCGGGTGGGGAGGCCCAGTACTTC. This codes for CSASLTAGGEAQYF. The chain links TRBV20-1 to TRBJ2-7; the D gene is possibly TRBD2 (6 bases). Germline-derived CDR1 and CDR2 are DFQATT and SNEGSKA (reference sequence). CDR3 length equals 14 residues. The V and J ends lost 3 bases and 10 bases respectively, with 22 bases between them.

The V gene is TRBV20-1, the J gene TRBJ2-5; 7 nucleotides line up with TRBD2. With V trimmed by 0 bases and J by 11 bases, 15 bases remained unmatched. The CDR3 length is 15 residues. The V gene's germline CDR1 is DFQATT and CDR2 SNEGSKA (reference sequence). The CDR3 nucleotides are TGCAGTGCTAGAGAAGCCGGGAGGCACTACAATGAGCAGTACTTC. Encoded protein: CSAREAGRHYNEQYF.